The T cell receptor (beta chain) described here comes from a study of OX40 agonist ivuxolimab in advanced cancers. Study as a whole: Head and neck, renal cell, melanoma or hepatocellular carcinoma were the cancers that dose-escalation patients had.

Study outcomes and limitations: Partial responders at 0.1-3.0 mg/kg showed near-lowest clonal expansion. The average count of expanded clones was higher among CD8+ T cells than among CD4+.

Clones were read by immunoSEQ multiplex PCR, and TCRdb kept only the in-frame ones, dropping some. The sample lists around 80,000 clones; roughly 90% were seen once. The J segment lost 6 bases and the V segment lost 7 bases, leaving 7 bases of the junction unmatched. Germline CDR1 reads LNHDA; CDR2 reads SQIVND (reference sequence). This CDR3 has 14 residues. Details on this clone: The antigen is unknown.

This rearrangement joins TRBV19 to TRBJ2-2, with 8 bases matching TRBD2. The source was CD4+ or CD8+ T cells sorted from blood, collected in a trial of the OX40 agonist ivuxolimab. The clonotype was recovered from an adult with an advanced solid tumor such as melanoma, head and neck, liver or kidney cancer. CDR3 loop: CASTRTSSAGELFF. CDR3 bases: TGTGCCAGTACCAGGACTAGCAGTGCCGGGGAGCTGTTTTTT.